This TCR beta chain was observed in a study of shared clonotypes between healthy human individuals. Measured with immunoSEQ multiplex PCR; TCRdb has only the in-frame clones, and not every one. The sample holds some 1 million clones; 60% to 80% are singletons and the top ten take nearly 1.5%. Into CD45RA+ naive and CD45RA-negative memory subsets, the CD4+ cells were split. The length of the CDR3 is 15 residues. Material for sequencing was memory CD4+ T cells sorted from blood. As to subset: CD45RA-negative fraction. This clonotype originated in a young man in good health. The rearrangement joins TRBV21-1 to TRBJ2-2. TRBV21-1 is shown as a pseudogene. CDR3 loop: CASSSGTPEGGELFF. Here the CDR3 DNA reads TGTGCCAGCAGCTCCGGGACGCCTGAAGGCGGGGAGCTGTTTTTT.